One TCR beta chain is described in this entry. Its antigen remains unknown. The sample belongs to a study of T cells in Graves' hyperthyroidism and ophthalmopathy. Study-wide results and limits: Blood also carried most thyroid clonotypes expanded above 0.001.

The CDR3 spans 18 residues. The J segment lost 2 bases and the V segment lost 0 bases, leaving 9 bases of the junction unmatched. Per the germline V gene, CDR1 is SGHTA and CDR2 is FQGNSA. Patients were excluded for uncontrolled infection, other autoimmune disease, pregnancy or lactation. RNA transcripts served as the template for amplifying TCR beta CDR3 regions. The TCR CDR3 was amplified in a first-round RT-PCR using the HTBI primer set. TCRdb recomputed calls from the multiplex PCR reads with MiXCR, one row per CDR3 protein. The sample lists around 200,000 distinct CDR3 sequences, around 17% occurring once.

The sample consisted of blood. The chain is built from TRBV7-2 and TRBJ2-3, with 9 bases lining up with TRBD2. This receptor was taken from a man aged 35 to 55 with Graves' hyperthyroidism. The CDR3 DNA is TGTGCCAGCAGCTTAGCCTCAGCGGGGGGCGGGTTCACAGATACGCAGTATTTT. It translates to CASSLASAGGGFTDTQYF.